This paragraph reports one T cell receptor (beta chain). The data were taken from a study of blood T cell repertoires in COVID-19. Looked up from germline, CDR1 is KGHSH and CDR2 is LQKENI. Trimming removed 3 bases at V and 0 bases at J, with 12 bases between. This CDR3 comprises 15 residues. Produced via immunoSEQ multiplex PCR; TCRdb's table is partial and in-frame only. The sample lists some 150,000 clones, roughly 90% occurring once. The rearrangement uses TRBV18 and TRBJ2-7; D uncertain. The source material was peripheral blood. The TCR comes from a woman in her fifties or sixties with active or convalescent COVID-19. In DNA form, the CDR3 reads TGTGCCAGCTCACCCCAGTTATCGTTCTCCTACGAGCAGTACTTC. Protein product: CASSPQLSFSYEQYF.